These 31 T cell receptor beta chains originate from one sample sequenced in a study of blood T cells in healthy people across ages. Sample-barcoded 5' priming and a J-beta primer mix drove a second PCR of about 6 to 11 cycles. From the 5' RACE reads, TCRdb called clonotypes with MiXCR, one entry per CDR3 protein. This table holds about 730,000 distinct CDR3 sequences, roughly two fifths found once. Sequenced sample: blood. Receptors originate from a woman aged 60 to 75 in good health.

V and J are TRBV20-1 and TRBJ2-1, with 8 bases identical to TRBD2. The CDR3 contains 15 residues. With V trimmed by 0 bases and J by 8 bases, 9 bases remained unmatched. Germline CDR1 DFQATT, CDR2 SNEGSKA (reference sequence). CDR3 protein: CSARDHGGTRDEQFF. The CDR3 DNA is TGCAGTGCTAGAGATCACGGGGGGACTAGGGATGAGCAGTTCTTC.

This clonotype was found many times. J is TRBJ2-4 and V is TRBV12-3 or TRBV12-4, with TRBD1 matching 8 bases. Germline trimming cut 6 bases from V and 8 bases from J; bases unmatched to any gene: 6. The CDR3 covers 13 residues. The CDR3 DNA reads TGTGCCAGCAGCCGGACAGGGACGGACATTCAGTACTTC. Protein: CASSRTGTDIQYF.

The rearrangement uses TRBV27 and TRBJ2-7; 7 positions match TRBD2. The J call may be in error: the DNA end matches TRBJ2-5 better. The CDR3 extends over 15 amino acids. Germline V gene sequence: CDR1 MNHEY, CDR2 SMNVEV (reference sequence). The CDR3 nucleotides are TGTGCCAGCAGTTTTAGGGCAGGACTAGAGGAGACCCAGTACTTC. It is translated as CASSFRAGLEETQYF.

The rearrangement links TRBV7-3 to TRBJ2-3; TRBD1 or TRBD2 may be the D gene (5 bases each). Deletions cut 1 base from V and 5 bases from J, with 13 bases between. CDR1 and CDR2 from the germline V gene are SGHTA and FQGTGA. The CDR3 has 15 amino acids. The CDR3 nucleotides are TGTGCCAGCAGCTTAAGAGGGGCGGTTGGAGATACGCAGTATTTT. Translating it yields CASSLRGAVGDTQYF.

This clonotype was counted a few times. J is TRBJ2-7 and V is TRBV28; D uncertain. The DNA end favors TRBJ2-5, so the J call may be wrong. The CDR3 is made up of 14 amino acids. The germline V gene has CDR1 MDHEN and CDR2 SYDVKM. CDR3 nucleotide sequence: TGTGCCAGCAGTATGCAGGAGTTGGCGGAGACCCAGTACTTC. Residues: CASSMQELAETQYF.

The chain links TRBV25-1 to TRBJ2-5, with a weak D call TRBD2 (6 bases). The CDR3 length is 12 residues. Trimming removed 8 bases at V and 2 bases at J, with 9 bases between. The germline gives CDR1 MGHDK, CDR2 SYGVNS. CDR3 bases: TGTGCCAGCTGCGGGGCTCAAGAGACCCAGTACTTC. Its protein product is CASCGAQETQYF.

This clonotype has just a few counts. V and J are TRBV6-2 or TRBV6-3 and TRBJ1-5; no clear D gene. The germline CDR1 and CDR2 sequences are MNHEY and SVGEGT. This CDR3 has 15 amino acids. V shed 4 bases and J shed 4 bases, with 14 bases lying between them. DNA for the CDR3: TGTGCCAGCAGTTCGGAAAGGGCGAGTAATCAGCCCCAGCATTTT. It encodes CASSSERASNQPQHF.

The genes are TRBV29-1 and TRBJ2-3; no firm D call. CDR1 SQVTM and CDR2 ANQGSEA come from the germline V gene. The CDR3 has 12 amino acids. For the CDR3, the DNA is TGCGGCGCCCCCTTTGGGCCAGATACGCAGTATTTT. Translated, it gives CGAPFGPDTQYF.

The CDR3 sequence is CASSLVAGRDYEQYF. The DNA for the CDR3 is TGTGCCAGCAGCTTGGTGGCAGGGAGGGACTACGAGCAGTACTTC. The chain has TRBV5-5 and TRBJ2-5, with 7 bases identical to TRBD2. The better agreement between TRBJ2-7 and the DNA end casts doubt on the J call. CDR3 length equals 15 residues. CDR1 and CDR2 from the germline V gene are SGHKS and YYEKEE (reference sequence).

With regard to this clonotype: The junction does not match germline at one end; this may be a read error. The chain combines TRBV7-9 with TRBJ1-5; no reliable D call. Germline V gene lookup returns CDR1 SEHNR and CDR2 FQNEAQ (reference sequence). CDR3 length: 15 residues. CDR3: CASSLEGTSNRPQHF. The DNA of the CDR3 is TGTGCCAGCAGCTTAGAGGGTACGAGCAATCGGCCCCAGCATTTT.

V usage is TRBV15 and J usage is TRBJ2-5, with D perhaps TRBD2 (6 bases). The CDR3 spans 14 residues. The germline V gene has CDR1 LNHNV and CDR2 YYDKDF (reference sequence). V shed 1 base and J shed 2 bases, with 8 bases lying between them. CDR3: CATSRGGIQETQYF. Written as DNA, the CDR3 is TGTGCCACCAGCAGAGGCGGGATTCAAGAGACCCAGTACTTC.

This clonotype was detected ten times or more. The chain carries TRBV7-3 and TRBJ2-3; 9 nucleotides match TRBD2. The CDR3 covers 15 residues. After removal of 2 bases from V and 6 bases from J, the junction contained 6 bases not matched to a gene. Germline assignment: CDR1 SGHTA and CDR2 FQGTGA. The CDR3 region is CASSLGSSGADTQYF. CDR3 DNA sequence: TGTGCCAGCAGCTTAGGGTCTAGCGGGGCCGATACGCAGTATTTT.

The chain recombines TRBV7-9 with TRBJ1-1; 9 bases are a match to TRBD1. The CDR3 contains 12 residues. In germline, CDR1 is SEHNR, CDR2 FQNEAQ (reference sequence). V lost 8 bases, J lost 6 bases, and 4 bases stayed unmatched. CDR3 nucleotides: TGTGCCAGCTGGGACAGGGTTTCTGAAGCTTTCTTT. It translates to CASWDRVSEAFF.

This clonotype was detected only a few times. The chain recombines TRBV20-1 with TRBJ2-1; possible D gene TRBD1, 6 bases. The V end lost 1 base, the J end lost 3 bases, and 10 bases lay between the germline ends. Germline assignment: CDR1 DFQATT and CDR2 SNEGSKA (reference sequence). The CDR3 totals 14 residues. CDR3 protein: CSARVWDNYNEQFF. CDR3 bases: TGCAGTGCTAGAGTGTGGGACAACTACAATGAGCAGTTCTTC.

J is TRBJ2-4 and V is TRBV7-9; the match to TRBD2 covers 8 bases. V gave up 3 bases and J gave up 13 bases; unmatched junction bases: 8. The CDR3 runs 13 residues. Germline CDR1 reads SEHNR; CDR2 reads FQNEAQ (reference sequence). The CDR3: CASSLSGRGEQYF. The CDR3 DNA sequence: TGTGCCAGCAGCTTGAGCGGGAGAGGTGAGCAGTACTTC. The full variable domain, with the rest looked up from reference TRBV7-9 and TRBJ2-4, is DTGVSQNPRHKITKRGQNVTFRCDPISEHNRLYWYRQTLGQGPEFLTYFQNEAQLEKSRLLSDRFSAERPKGSFSTLEIQRTEQGDSAMYLCASSLSGRGEQYFGAGTRLSVL.

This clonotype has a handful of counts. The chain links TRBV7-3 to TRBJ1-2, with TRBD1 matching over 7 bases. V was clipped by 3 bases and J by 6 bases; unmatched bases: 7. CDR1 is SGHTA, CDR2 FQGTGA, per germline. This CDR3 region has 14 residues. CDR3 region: CASSFRDSVHGYTF. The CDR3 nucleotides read TGTGCCAGCAGCTTCCGGGACAGCGTCCATGGCTACACCTTC.

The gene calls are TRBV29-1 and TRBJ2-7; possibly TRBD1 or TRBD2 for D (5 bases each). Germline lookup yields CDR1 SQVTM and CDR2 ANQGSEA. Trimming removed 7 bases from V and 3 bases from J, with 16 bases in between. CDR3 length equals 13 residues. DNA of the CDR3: TGCAGCGGGGGGAGTGGAAGGGACTACGAGCAGTACTTC. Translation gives CSGGSGRDYEQYF.

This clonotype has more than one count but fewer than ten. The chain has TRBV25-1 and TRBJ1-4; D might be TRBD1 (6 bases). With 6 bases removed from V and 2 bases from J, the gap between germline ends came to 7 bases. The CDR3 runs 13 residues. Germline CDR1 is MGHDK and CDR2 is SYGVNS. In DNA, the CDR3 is TGTGCCAGCAGGGACAGTACTAATGAAAAACTGTTTTTT. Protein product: CASRDSTNEKLFF. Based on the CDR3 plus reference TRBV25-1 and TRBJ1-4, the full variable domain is EADIYQTPRYLVIGTGKKITLECSQTMGHDKMYWYQQDPGMELHLIHYSYGVNSTEKGDLSSESTVSRIRTEHFPLTLESARPSHTSQYLCASRDSTNEKLFFGSGTQLSVL.

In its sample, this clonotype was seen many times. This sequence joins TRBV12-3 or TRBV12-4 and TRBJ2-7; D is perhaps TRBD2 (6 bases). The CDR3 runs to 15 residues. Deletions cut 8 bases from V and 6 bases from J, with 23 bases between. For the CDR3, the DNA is TGTGCCAGCCAACCTAGCGCGGGGCGGCTAATCGAGCAGTACTTC. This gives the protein CASQPSAGRLIEQYF.

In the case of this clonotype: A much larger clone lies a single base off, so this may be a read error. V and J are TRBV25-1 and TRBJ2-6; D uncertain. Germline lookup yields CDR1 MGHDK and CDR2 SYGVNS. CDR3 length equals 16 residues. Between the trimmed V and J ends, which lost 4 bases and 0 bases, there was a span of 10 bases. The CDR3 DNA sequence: TGTGCCAGCAGTGGTTCATCGGCCTCTGGGGCCAACGTCCTGACTTTC. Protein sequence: CASSGSSASGANVLTF.

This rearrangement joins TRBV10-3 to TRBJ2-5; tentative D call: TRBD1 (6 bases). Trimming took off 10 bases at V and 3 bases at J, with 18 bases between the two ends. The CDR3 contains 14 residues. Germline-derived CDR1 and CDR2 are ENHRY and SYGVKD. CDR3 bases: TGTGCCACCAGAGGGGCAGGGGATGAAGAGACCCAGTACTTC. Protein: CATRGAGDEETQYF.

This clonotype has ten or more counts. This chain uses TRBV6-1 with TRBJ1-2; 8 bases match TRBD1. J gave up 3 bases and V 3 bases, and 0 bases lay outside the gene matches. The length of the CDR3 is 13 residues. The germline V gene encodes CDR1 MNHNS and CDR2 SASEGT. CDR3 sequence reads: CASSEGQDYGYTF. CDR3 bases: TGTGCCAGCAGTGAGGGACAGGACTATGGCTACACCTTC.

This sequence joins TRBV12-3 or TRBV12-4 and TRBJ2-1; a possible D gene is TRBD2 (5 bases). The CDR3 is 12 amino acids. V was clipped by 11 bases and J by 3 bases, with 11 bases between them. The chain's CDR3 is CACSGYYNEQFF. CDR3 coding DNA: TGTGCCTGCTCGGGGTACTACAATGAGCAGTTCTTC.

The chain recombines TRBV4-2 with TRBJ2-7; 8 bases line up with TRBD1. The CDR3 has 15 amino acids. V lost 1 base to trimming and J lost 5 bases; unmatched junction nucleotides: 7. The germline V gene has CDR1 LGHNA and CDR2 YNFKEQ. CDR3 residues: CASSQGGQVGDEQYF. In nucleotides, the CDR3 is TGTGCCAGCAGCCAAGGGGGACAGGTTGGGGACGAGCAGTACTTC.

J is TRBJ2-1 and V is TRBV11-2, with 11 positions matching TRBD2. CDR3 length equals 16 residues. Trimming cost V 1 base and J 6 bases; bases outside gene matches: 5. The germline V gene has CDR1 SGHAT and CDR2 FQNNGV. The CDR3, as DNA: TGTGCCAGCAGCTTAGTGCCTAGCGGGAGGATCAATGAGCAGTTCTTC. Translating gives CASSLVPSGRINEQFF.

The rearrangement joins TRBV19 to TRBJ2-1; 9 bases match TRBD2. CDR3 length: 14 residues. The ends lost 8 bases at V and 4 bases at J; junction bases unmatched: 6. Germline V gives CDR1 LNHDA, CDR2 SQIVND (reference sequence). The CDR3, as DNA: TGTGCCAGTTGGGCCAGCGGGAGGTACAATGAGCAGTTCTTC. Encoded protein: CASWASGRYNEQFF. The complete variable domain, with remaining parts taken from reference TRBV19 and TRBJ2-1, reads DGGITQSPKYLFRKEGQNVTLSCEQNLNHDAMYWYRQDPGQGLRLIYYSQIVNDFQKGDIAEGYSVSREKKESFPLTVTSAQKNPTAFYLCASWASGRYNEQFFGPGTRLTVL.

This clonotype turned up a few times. CDR3 sequence: CASSLNGNSNQPQHF. The CDR3, as DNA: TGTGCCAGCAGCTTAAATGGTAATAGCAATCAGCCCCAGCATTTT. The chain uses TRBV7-6 and TRBJ1-5, with no clear D. Germline V gives CDR1 SGHVS, CDR2 FNYEAQ. The length of the CDR3 is 15 residues. Trimming cost V 2 bases and J 0 bases, with 8 bases left between them.

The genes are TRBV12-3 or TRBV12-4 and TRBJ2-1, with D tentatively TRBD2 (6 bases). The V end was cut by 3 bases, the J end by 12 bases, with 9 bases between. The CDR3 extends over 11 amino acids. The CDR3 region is CASSFGGVQFF. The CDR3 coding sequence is TGTGCCAGCAGTTTCGGCGGGGTGCAGTTCTTC.

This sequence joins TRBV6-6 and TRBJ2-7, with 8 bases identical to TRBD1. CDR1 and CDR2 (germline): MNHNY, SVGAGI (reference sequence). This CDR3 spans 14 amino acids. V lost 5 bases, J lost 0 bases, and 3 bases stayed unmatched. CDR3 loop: CASSKQGGSYEQYF. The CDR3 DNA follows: TGTGCCAGCAGTAAACAGGGGGGCTCCTACGAGCAGTACTTC.

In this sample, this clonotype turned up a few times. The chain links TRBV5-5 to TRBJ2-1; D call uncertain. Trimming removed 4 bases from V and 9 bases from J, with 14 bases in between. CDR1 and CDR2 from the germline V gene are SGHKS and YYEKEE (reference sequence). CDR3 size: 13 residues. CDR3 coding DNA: TGTGCCAGCAGCCCGGGTTTGGCGTTTGAGCAGTTCTTC. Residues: CASSPGLAFEQFF.

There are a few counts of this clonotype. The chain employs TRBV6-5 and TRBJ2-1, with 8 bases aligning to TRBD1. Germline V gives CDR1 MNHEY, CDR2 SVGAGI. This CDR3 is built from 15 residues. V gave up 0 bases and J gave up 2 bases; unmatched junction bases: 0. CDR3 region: CASSYSGQAYNEQFF. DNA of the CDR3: TGTGCCAGCAGTTACTCGGGACAGGCCTACAATGAGCAGTTCTTC.